These 20 T cell receptor beta chains were all obtained from the same sample, sequenced in a study of blood T cells in healthy people across ages. Combining a sample-barcoded 5' primer with a J-beta primer mix, a second PCR ran for about 6 to 12 cycles. One entry per CDR3 protein results from TCRdb running MiXCR on the 5' RACE reads. This sample has around 850,000 distinct CDR3 sequences, with around 36% found just once. The sequencing sample was made of blood. These receptors were collected from a man between 18 and 29 years old in good health.

The rearrangement links TRBV9 to TRBJ1-1; TRBD1 matches 7 bases. Per germline, CDR1 SGDLS and CDR2 YYNGEE. V lost 3 bases to trimming and J lost 1 base; unmatched junction nucleotides: 6. The CDR3 extends over 15 amino acids. The CDR3 loop is CASSGSTGSNTEAFF. The CDR3 nucleotides are TGTGCCAGCAGCGGATCGACAGGGTCGAACACTGAAGCTTTCTTT.

As regards this clonotype: This may stem from a read error, because a much larger clone lies one nucleotide away. The rearrangement uses TRBV11-2 and TRBJ2-1; 8 bases are a match to TRBD1. Germline loops: CDR1 SGHAT, CDR2 FQNNGV. The CDR3 totals 21 residues. Written as DNA, the CDR3 is TGTGCCAGCAGTCGTGTCAGGCAGGGGGCATTCGGGGAGGACTCCTACAATGGGCAGTTCTTC. Its protein product is CASSRVRQGAFGEDSYNGQFF. The variable domain in full, with the rest retrieved from reference TRBV11-2 and TRBJ2-1, is EAGVAQSPRYKIIEKRQSVAFWCNPISGHATLYWYQQILGQGPKLLIQFQNNGVVDDSQLPKDRFSAERLKGVDSTLKIQPAKLEDSAVYLCASSRVRQGAFGEDSYNGQFFGPGTRLTVL.

This clonotype was observed many times. The V and J genes are TRBV12-3 or TRBV12-4 and TRBJ2-1, with TRBD2 matching 10 bases. V dropped 6 bases and J dropped 0; count of bases not matched to a gene: 5. This CDR3 contains 16 residues. CDR3 bases: TGTGCCAGCAGGTCTAGCGGGGGCCTCTCCTACAATGAGCAGTTCTTC. It codes for CASRSSGGLSYNEQFF.

The chain has TRBV11-2 and TRBJ1-4; D might be TRBD1 (5 bases). Germline assignment: CDR1 SGHAT and CDR2 FQNNGV. Trimming stripped 5 bases from V and 2 bases from J, with 12 bases between. The CDR3 sequence is 15 residues long. DNA for the CDR3: TGTGCCAGCAGCCTGGACCGGGACACTAATGAAAAACTGTTTTTT. Residues: CASSLDRDTNEKLFF.

As for this clonotype: The junction shows a germline mismatch at one end, possibly a read error. The V call is TRBV10-3, the J call TRBJ1-2; possible D gene TRBD1, 6 bases. This CDR3 spans 16 amino acids. Germline lookup yields CDR1 ENHRY and CDR2 SYGVKD. CDR3 protein: CAVSDFRDTSNYGYTF. The DNA of the CDR3 is TGTGCCGTCAGTGACTTCCGGGACACCTCTAACTATGGCTACACCTTC.

This clonotype was recorded at least ten times. The chain combines TRBV5-5 with TRBJ2-3; tentatively, D is TRBD1 (5 bases). V was pared by 3 bases and J by 4 bases, with 12 bases between. Germline lookup yields CDR1 SGHKS and CDR2 YYEKEE (reference sequence). CDR3 length: 14 residues. This chain's CDR3 is CASSSGPGSDTQYF. The CDR3 nucleotides read TGTGCCAGCAGCTCAGGGCCTGGATCAGATACGCAGTATTTT.

In its sample, this clonotype was seen a few times. The rearrangement uses TRBV12-3 or TRBV12-4 and TRBJ1-1, with D uncertain. V gave up 7 bases and J gave up 0 bases, with 9 bases separating them. The CDR3 runs to 13 residues. The CDR3 region has the DNA TGTGCCAGCAAGATGGGCCTGAACACTGAAGCTTTCTTT. Its translation: CASKMGLNTEAFF.

The chain has TRBV24-1 and TRBJ2-5; TRBD1 is a possible D gene (6 bases). Trimming took off 10 bases at V and 11 bases at J, with 19 bases between the two ends. Germline loops: CDR1 KGHDR, CDR2 SFDVKD. The CDR3 consists of 12 residues. The CDR3 protein is CATSTGRNEQYF. The CDR3 DNA reads as TGTGCCACATCCACAGGGAGAAATGAGCAGTACTTC.

This chain joins TRBV7-2 and TRBJ1-5; tentative D call: TRBD1 (5 bases). The length of the CDR3 is 14 residues. Germline CDR1 reads SGHTA; CDR2 reads FQGNSA. The germline V and J ends were trimmed by 0 bases and 6 bases, with 9 bases remaining between them. This CDR3 reads CASSLAWGTQPQHF. The CDR3 DNA reads TGTGCCAGCAGCTTAGCCTGGGGGACTCAGCCCCAGCATTTT. The whole variable domain, filled in from reference TRBV7-2 and TRBJ1-5, reads GAGVSQSPSNKVTEKGKDVELRCDPISGHTALYWYRQSLGQGLEFLIYFQGNSAPDKSGLPSDRFSAERTGGSVSTLTIQRTQQEDSAVYLCASSLAWGTQPQHFGDGTRLSIL.

In regard to this clonotype: A read error may produce the germline difference seen at one junction end. The V and J genes are TRBV15 and TRBJ2-6; D remains unclear. The germline V gene has CDR1 LNHNV and CDR2 YYDKDF (reference sequence). CDR3 length equals 19 residues. CDR3 in amino acids: CATNRRPRDMGSGANVLTF. In DNA form, the CDR3 reads TGTGCCACCAACAGACGTCCTAGGGATATGGGCTCTGGGGCCAACGTCCTGACTTTC.

At least ten counts were recorded for this clonotype. J is TRBJ2-3 and V is TRBV4-3; D gene ambiguous. The V and J ends lost 0 bases and 6 bases respectively, with 10 bases between them. The CDR3 is 14 residues long. Germline loops: CDR1 LGHNA, CDR2 YSLEER. Written as DNA, the CDR3 is TGCGCCAGCAGCCAAGAATCGAGGCGCGATACGCAGTATTTT. This gives the protein CASSQESRRDTQYF.

CDR3 bases: TGTGCTAGTGGTTTGGCTAGGACAGCTCTCCTCTACAATGAGCAGTTCTTC. This translates into CASGLARTALLYNEQFF. The rearrangement links TRBV12-5 to TRBJ2-1; tentative D call: TRBD1 (6 bases). The CDR3 has 17 amino acids. With 1 base removed from V and 3 bases from J, the gap between germline ends came to 16 bases. Per germline, CDR1 LGHNT and CDR2 FRNRAP.

The rearrangement links TRBV9 to TRBJ2-7; D unresolved. CDR3 length: 14 residues. V shed 0 bases and J shed 7 bases, with 14 bases lying between them. Germline CDR1 reads SGDLS; CDR2 reads YYNGEE. The CDR3 sequence is CASSVEARTNEQYF. The CDR3 DNA sequence: TGTGCCAGCAGCGTAGAGGCGCGAACCAATGAGCAGTACTTC. The entire variable domain, with the rest obtained from reference TRBV9 and TRBJ2-7, is as follows: DSGVTQTPKHLITATGQRVTLRCSPRSGDLSVYWYQQSLDQGLQFLIQYYNGEERAKGNILERFSAQQFPDLHSELNLSSLELGDSALYFCASSVEARTNEQYFGPGTRLTVT.

This clonotype was found once. V is TRBV30 and J is TRBJ2-2; the D is unclear. This CDR3 has 12 amino acids. Trimming took 3 bases from V and 5 from J, leaving 7 bases between them. Germline V CDR1 and CDR2: GTSNPN, SVGIG (reference sequence). This chain's CDR3 is CAWRFDTGELFF. The CDR3 DNA reads TGTGCCTGGAGGTTTGATACCGGGGAGCTGTTTTTT.

This chain joins TRBV19 and TRBJ1-5, with D possibly TRBD1 on 5 matching bases. This CDR3 is built from 12 residues. Germline CDR1 is LNHDA and CDR2 is SQIVND (reference sequence). The V gene lost 6 bases and the J gene lost 7 bases, with 10 bases spanning the gap. In DNA form, the CDR3 reads TGTGCCAGTAGGGAACGGGGGCAGCCCCAGCATTTT. It codes for CASRERGQPQHF.

This chain joins TRBV5-1 and TRBJ2-7, with D perhaps matching TRBD2 (6 bases). CDR3 length: 16 amino acids. CDR1 SGHRS and CDR2 YFSETQ come from the germline V gene. Trimming left V 4 bases short and J 3 bases short, with 20 bases between. The CDR3 sequence is CASSPRPGTGLYEQYF. For the CDR3, the DNA is TGCGCCAGCAGCCCTCGACCCGGGACGGGACTCTACGAGCAGTACTTC.

This clonotype was found many times. The genes are TRBV12-3 or TRBV12-4 and TRBJ2-5, with D unresolved. CDR3 length: 13 residues. With 8 bases removed from V and 4 bases from J, the gap between germline ends came to 14 bases. CDR3 region: CASRPSLRETQYF. The CDR3 region has the DNA TGTGCCAGCCGCCCGAGTTTGCGAGAGACCCAGTACTTC.

This clonotype has a handful of counts. The rearrangement links TRBV29-1 to TRBJ1-2; D ambiguous. The CDR3 length is 14 residues. V lost 3 bases and J lost 0, with 11 bases in between. Per germline, CDR1 SQVTM and CDR2 ANQGSEA. The CDR3 DNA reads TGCAGCGTTGATAGGCGGGAAGCTAACTATGGCTACACCTTC. Its translation: CSVDRREANYGYTF.

The rearrangement links TRBV5-1 to TRBJ2-5; perhaps D is TRBD1 or TRBD2 (5 bases each). V was clipped by 4 bases and J by 4 bases, with 14 bases between them. The CDR3 is 14 amino acids. Germline lookup yields CDR1 SGHRS and CDR2 YFSETQ. CDR3 sequence reads: CASSLGRSGETQYF. CDR3 DNA: TGCGCCAGCAGCCTGGGACGGTCAGGAGAGACCCAGTACTTC.

Ten or more counts support this clonotype. This chain links TRBV5-6 with TRBJ2-7; tentative D call: TRBD2 (5 bases). The CDR3 contains 12 residues. Trimming pared 4 bases from V and 2 bases from J, leaving 7 bases between. Germline V gene lookup returns CDR1 SGHDT and CDR2 YYEEEE. Written as DNA, the CDR3 is TGTGCCAGCAGCGCGGGTCCCTACGAGCAGTACTTC. Encoded protein: CASSAGPYEQYF. Combining the CDR3 with reference TRBV5-6 and TRBJ2-7 gives the whole variable domain DAGVTQSPTHLIKTRGQQVTLRCSPKSGHDTVSWYQQALGQGPQFIFQYYEEEERQRGNFPDRFSGHQFPNYSSELNVNALLLGDSALYLCASSAGPYEQYFGPGTRLTVT.